The 4 T cell receptor beta chains reported below all come from one sample, sequenced in a study of patients and donors after allogeneic stem cell transplantation. Each CDR3 protein gets one entry after TCRdb re-called the RT-PCR reads with MiXCR. The table records around 17,000 distinct CDR3 sequences, approximately 30% of them present only once. Material for sequencing was blood, either unsorted or a sorted T cell fraction (not recorded which). These receptors all stem from a human donor who was either an allogeneic HSCT recipient or a stem cell or donor lymphocyte infusion donor (not recorded which). It is not recorded whose cells these are; they may come from a transplant donor.

This chain connects TRBV5-1 to TRBJ2-7, with 7 bases matching TRBD1. The ends lost 4 bases at V and 2 bases at J; junction bases unmatched: 3. Germline lookup yields CDR1 SGHRS and CDR2 YFSETQ. The CDR3 is 13 amino acids. This chain's CDR3 is CASSPGQTYEQYF. The CDR3 nucleotides are TGCGCCAGCAGCCCGGGACAGACCTACGAGCAGTACTTC.

This clonotype has at least ten counts. V gene TRBV6-5 combines with J gene TRBJ1-2; D possibly corresponds to TRBD1 (6 bases). This CDR3 comprises 15 residues. Looked up from germline, CDR1 is MNHEY and CDR2 is SVGAGI. V shed 2 bases and J shed 4 bases, with 14 bases lying between them. CDR3 sequence: CASSYGGGRVYGYTF. CDR3 nucleotides: TGTGCCAGCAGTTACGGCGGGGGCCGGGTCTATGGCTACACCTTC.

The chain links TRBV5-1 to TRBJ1-6, with D unresolved. The V gene lost 0 bases and the J gene lost 3 bases, with 7 bases spanning the gap. CDR1 SGHRS and CDR2 YFSETQ come from the germline V gene. CDR3 length: 15 residues. In nucleotides, the CDR3 is TGCGCCAGCAGCTTGGTAGCAGTCTATAATTCACCCCTCCACTTT. Protein sequence: CASSLVAVYNSPLHF.

As for this clonotype: One junction end does not reproduce the germline sequence, and a read error may be involved. This chain uses TRBV3-1 with TRBJ2-1, with TRBD2 matching over 14 bases. This CDR3 is built from 15 residues. CDR1 and CDR2 (germline): LGHDT, YNNKEL (reference sequence). In nucleotides, the CDR3 is TGTGCCAGCGGGACTAGCGGGGGAGCCTACAGTGAGCAGTTCTTC. It yields the protein CASGTSGGAYSEQFF.